This T cell receptor (beta chain) was sequenced during a study of cytomegalovirus exposure and HLA in healthy donors. Study-level points and caveats: Rare TCR sequences dominated, though some public TCRs recurred in many donors. High specificity and sensitivity for cytomegalovirus status were reported for the classifier. It was 164 TCR beta chains that were listed as cytomegalovirus-associated.

This clone was counted once. The target antigen is unknown. Data came from immunoSEQ multiplex PCR; TCRdb stores just in-frame clones and leaves some out. The table shows 150,000 to 180,000 clones, with roughly 86% occurring only once. The germline V and J ends were trimmed by 5 bases and 7 bases, with 15 bases remaining between them. The length of the CDR3 is 13 residues. CDR1 is MNHEY and CDR2 is SVGAGI in the germline V gene. Sequencing was done on a sample of PBMCs. This TCR was recovered from a human donor in good health. The V and J genes are TRBV6-5 and TRBJ2-7; TRBD1 is a possible D gene (7 bases). This CDR3 reads CASSRTGREEQYF. The CDR3 nucleotides are TGTGCCAGCAGTCGGACAGGCCGGGAGGAGCAGTACTTC.